This T cell receptor (beta chain) was identified during a study of spatial heterogeneity in lung cancer. Study results and limitations: One measure, the expanded intratumoral alpha and beta TCR count, tracked tumor mutation counts.

About this clonotype itself: Its antigen remains unidentified. This beta chain represents an off-target read in a library built for alpha chains; its size is of limited meaning.

The time point: sample taken at primary tumor resection. The donor group consisted of under 90 patients who had untreated, early-stage non-small cell lung cancer. One entry per CDR3 protein results from TCRdb running MiXCR on the 5' RACE reads. This sample has 250 to 350 distinct CDR3 sequences, with about half found just once. CDR3 size: 15 residues. Germline V gene lookup returns CDR1 SGHDT and CDR2 YYEEEE. J gave up 0 bases and V 3 bases, and 0 bases lay outside the gene matches. The source was lung tumor tissue, collected at surgery. This clonotype was sampled from a male donor with early-stage non-small cell lung cancer. V is TRBV5-6 and J is TRBJ2-1; 10 nucleotides match TRBD2. Here the CDR3 reads CASSSSGSSYNEQFF. DNA for the CDR3: TGTGCCAGCAGCTCTAGCGGGAGCTCCTACAATGAGCAGTTCTTC.